The following is a T cell receptor (beta chain) sequence with its context. These data belong to a study of blood T cell repertoires in COVID-19. The wider study: Samples of COVID-19 (acute and convalescent) were obtained from the United States, Italy and Spain. PBMCs, B-cell-depleted T cells, or T cells provided the cDNA or gDNA that made up the material.

Enrolled during active infection, Seattle patients were then followed longitudinally. This CDR3 has 17 amino acids. Germline CDR1 MNHNS, CDR2 SASEGT. J gave up 6 bases and V 4 bases, and 10 bases lay outside the gene matches. Authors' processing steps: Estimated nucleated cell counts came from reference gene primer amplification. Sequenced by immunoSEQ multiplex PCR; TCRdb stores in-frame clones only, minus some. V and J calls and clone size are those listed in that table; D and trimming were worked out from the DNA. Among nearly 110,000 clones listed, 76% were seen once. The chain employs TRBV6-1 and TRBJ2-2, with TRBD2 matching over 11 bases. The receptor was derived from a man older than 75 with COVID-19, enrolled during active disease. Specimen: peripheral blood. CDR3 DNA: TGTGCCAGCAGTGCAATAGCGGGAGGGGGGTGGTCCGGGGAGCTGTTTTTT. Translated: CASSAIAGGGWSGELFF.